This T cell receptor beta chain was retrieved from a study of PD-L1 blockade in urothelial cancer. For the study at large: At 3 weeks (second dose) and 6 weeks after starting treatment, blood was analyzed. Blood samples had a median of approximately 150,000 T cells.

The repertoire was sequenced with immunoSEQ multiplex PCR; TCRdb's copy has only in-frame clones and lacks some. This sample yields 37,000 or so clones, of which 84% are seen a single time; 15% to 19% belongs to the top ten. Germline CDR1 and CDR2: SGDLS and YYNGEE. The length of the CDR3 is 14 residues. Trimming pared 3 bases from V and 0 bases from J, leaving 9 bases between. Sample time point: pretreatment peripheral blood. This sequence originates from a man aged 55 to 70 with urothelial cancer. The input for sequencing was PBMCs, taken around atezolizumab (anti-PD-L1) treatment. This chain links TRBV9 with TRBJ1-1; maybe TRBD1 (6 bases). The CDR3 spells CASSGGGMNTEAFF. CDR3 bases: TGTGCCAGCAGCGGGGGGGGCATGAACACTGAAGCTTTCTTT.